The 21 T cell receptor beta chains presented below share a single source sample, sequenced in a study of memory B cells and T cells in multiple sclerosis. The table came from immunoSEQ multiplex PCR; TCRdb's copy has only in-frame clones and leaves some out. The data contain several thousand clones, roughly 62% of them seen just once; the ten biggest clones take up around a third. Specimen: memory (CD45RO+) CD8+ T cells from blood. Receptor source: a human donor with multiple sclerosis.

By share, this clone counts as medium-sized. This chain uses TRBV6-4 with TRBJ2-3, with D possibly TRBD2 on 5 matching bases. CDR1 is MRHNA and CDR2 is SNTAGT in the germline V gene. The V and J ends lost 0 bases and 4 bases respectively, with 14 bases between them. The CDR3 covers 16 residues. The CDR3 here is CASSDSASGGADTQYF. The CDR3 bases are TGTGCCAGCAGTGACTCGGCAAGCGGTGGGGCAGATACGCAGTATTTT.

The genes are TRBV2 and TRBJ2-5; TRBD2 is a possible D gene (5 bases). The assigned J gene may be wrong: the sequence end matches TRBJ2-7 better. The CDR3 contains 14 residues. CDR1 and CDR2 from the germline V gene are SNHLY and FYNNEI. The CDR3 protein is CASSVSGTAYEQYF. The DNA of the CDR3 is TGTGCCAGCAGTGTGTCGGGAACCGCCTACGAGCAGTACTTC.

In this sample, this clone turned up once. The genes are TRBV5-1 and TRBJ2-3; 10 bases match TRBD2. After removal of 2 bases from V and 2 bases from J, the junction contained 2 bases not matched to a gene. The germline CDR1 and CDR2 sequences are SGHRS and YFSETQ. This CDR3 contains 15 residues. The CDR3 region is CASSFSGGYTDTQYF. The CDR3 region has the DNA TGCGCCAGCAGCTTTAGCGGGGGGTACACAGATACGCAGTATTTT.

By its share, this clone is large. This chain uses TRBV4-2 with TRBJ2-6, with D possibly matching TRBD2 (5 bases). Germline CDR1 is LGHNA and CDR2 is YNFKEQ. The CDR3 contains 16 residues. The V gene lost 3 bases and the J gene lost 0 bases, with 9 bases spanning the gap. The DNA for the CDR3 is TGTGCCAGCAGCCAGGACCGGGACTCTGGGGCCAACGTCCTGACTTTC. It yields the protein CASSQDRDSGANVLTF.

This clone has only a few counts. The CDR3 DNA is TGCAGCGTGTACGATTCTCCACTGGGCGGGGGCACCTACGAGCAGTACTTC. Its translation: CSVYDSPLGGGTYEQYF. The V call is TRBV29-1, the J call TRBJ2-7; maybe TRBD2 (7 bases). From germline, CDR1 is SQVTM and CDR2 ANQGSEA. Trimming left V 6 bases short and J 2 bases short, with 26 bases between. The CDR3 sequence is 17 residues long.

Only one count was recorded for this clone. The chain has TRBV7-3 and TRBJ2-2, with 7 bases fitting TRBD1. The CDR3 covers 14 residues. From germline, CDR1 is SGHTA and CDR2 FQGTGA. J was trimmed by 7 bases and V by 6 bases; bases with no gene match: 8. The chain's CDR3 is CASRFDRAGGELFF. CDR3 nucleotides: TGTGCCAGCAGATTCGACAGGGCCGGCGGGGAGCTGTTTTTT.

The rearrangement joins TRBV19 to TRBJ1-1; TRBD1 matches 8 bases. The CDR3 covers 15 residues. The germline CDR1 and CDR2 sequences are LNHDA and SQIVND (reference sequence). V was pared by 3 bases and J by 7 bases, with 10 bases of the junction left unmatched. CDR3 protein: CASSIPDRGRDEAFF. The CDR3 DNA follows: TGTGCCAGTAGTATCCCCGACAGGGGTCGAGATGAAGCTTTCTTT.

Turning to this clone: Its ends do not fully match the called genes, so a read error is possible. This chain links TRBV6-5 with TRBJ1-1; 8 nucleotides agree with TRBD1. The CDR3 contains 12 residues. Germline V CDR1 and CDR2: MNHEY, SVGAGI. CDR3: CASTITGTGLWF. The CDR3 DNA reads TGTGCCAGCACCATTACCGGGACAGGACTGTGGTTT.

The rearrangement links TRBV19 to TRBJ2-7; possibly TRBD2 for D (5 bases). There are 12 residues in the CDR3. V lost 9 bases, J lost 2 bases, and 11 bases lay in between. Germline V CDR1 and CDR2: LNHDA, SQIVND (reference sequence). The DNA for the CDR3 is TGTGCCAGCGGGGATACCCCCTACGAGCAGTACTTC. This translates into CASGDTPYEQYF.

This clone was detected only a few times. A far more abundant clone sits one base away, making this likely a read error. This chain connects TRBV6-1 to TRBJ1-2; D unclear. This CDR3 region has 14 residues. Trimming cost V 6 bases and J 5 bases, with 16 bases left between them. The germline V gene has CDR1 MNHNS and CDR2 SASEGT. In DNA form, the CDR3 reads TGTGCCAGCAGCTCTGCGACAAACGCTTATGGCTACACCTTC. Encoded protein: CASSSATNAYGYTF.

The chain joins TRBV4-1 to TRBJ2-1, with D tentatively TRBD2 (5 bases). Trimming removed 1 base from V and 2 bases from J, with 12 bases in between. In germline, CDR1 is MGHRA, CDR2 YSYEKL. The CDR3 is 16 amino acids. CDR3 nucleotides: TGCGCCAGCAGCCAAGTCGGAGCGGCCCCCTACAATGAGCAGTTCTTC. Its protein product is CASSQVGAAPYNEQFF.

CDR3 in amino acids: CASSHGSSGNTIYF. CDR3 DNA: TGTGCCAGCAGCCATGGGAGCTCTGGAAACACCATATATTTT. The chain has TRBV9 and TRBJ1-3; D unresolved. CDR1 is SGDLS and CDR2 is YYNGEE in the germline V gene. Trimming removed 4 bases at V and 0 bases at J, with 8 bases between. The CDR3 contains 14 residues.

Only one count was recorded for this clone. This chain uses TRBV7-9 with TRBJ2-5; maybe TRBD1 (6 bases). Trimming stripped 6 bases from V and 1 base from J, with 9 bases between. CDR3 size: 13 residues. The germline V gene encodes CDR1 SEHNR and CDR2 FQNEAQ (reference sequence). This chain's CDR3 is CASSGQLQETQYF. The CDR3 DNA reads as TGTGCCAGCAGTGGACAGCTCCAAGAGACCCAGTACTTC.

The chain joins TRBV6-5 to TRBJ2-7, with 10 nucleotides matching TRBD1. The tail of the sequence fits TRBJ2-1 better, so the J call may be wrong. The CDR3 spans 15 residues. CDR1 is MNHEY, CDR2 SVGAGI, per germline. The CDR3 DNA reads TGTGCCAGCACCGACAGAGACAGGGGGCACAATGAGCAGTTCTTC. Translated, it gives CASTDRDRGHNEQFF.

J is TRBJ2-7 and V is TRBV11-2; D is perhaps TRBD1 (6 bases). Germline CDR1 and CDR2: SGHAT and FQNNGV. There are 14 residues in the CDR3. Trimming shortened V by 1 base and J by 4 bases, and 11 bases separated the two germline ends. CDR3 loop: CASSLGQGRYEQYF. CDR3 coding DNA: TGTGCCAGCAGCTTAGGTCAGGGGCGGTACGAGCAGTACTTC.

A word on this clone: Within the sample, other DNA sequences also encode this same CDR3. The DNA for the CDR3 is TGTGCCAGCAGCGTAGGACTCGTACCCTACGAGCAGTACTTC. Encoded protein: CASSVGLVPYEQYF. The rearrangement uses TRBV9 and TRBJ2-7; D gene uncertain. The CDR3 consists of 14 residues. CDR1 is SGDLS and CDR2 is YYNGEE in the germline V gene. Deletions cut 0 bases from V and 2 bases from J, with 9 bases between.

The rearrangement uses TRBV6-4 and TRBJ2-3; TRBD2 is a possible D gene (6 bases). The CDR3 is made up of 13 amino acids. CDR1 and CDR2 from the germline V gene are MRHNA and SNTAGT. The V gene lost 3 bases and the J gene lost 3 bases, with 7 bases spanning the gap. The DNA of the CDR3 is TGTGCCAGCAGTGAACGGGAGACAGATACGCAGTATTTT. Translation: CASSERETDTQYF.

The sample holds a few counts of this clone. V usage is TRBV5-1 and J usage is TRBJ1-5; 7 bases map to TRBD1. With 1 base clipped from V and 5 bases from J, the junction kept 6 bases outside the gene matches. This CDR3 contains 15 residues. Germline V CDR1 and CDR2: SGHRS, YFSETQ. Here the CDR3 reads CASSLSTGPDQPQHF. CDR3 coding DNA: TGCGCCAGCAGCTTGTCGACAGGGCCCGATCAGCCCCAGCATTTT.

A single count supports this clone. The chain uses TRBV6-1 and TRBJ2-7, with a tentative D call TRBD2 (6 bases). Germline V gives CDR1 MNHNS, CDR2 SASEGT. Trimming stripped 8 bases from V and 2 bases from J, with 19 bases between. The CDR3 consists of 15 residues. This CDR3 is CASLSLAGFPYEQYF. CDR3 nucleotides: TGTGCCAGCCTCTCGCTGGCGGGATTTCCCTACGAGCAGTACTTC.

CDR3 amino acids: CASSSGGEGTVNEKLFF. CDR3 DNA sequence: TGCGCCAGCAGTTCGGGAGGGGAGGGGACGGTGAATGAAAAACTGTTTTTT. J is TRBJ1-4 and V is TRBV5-1; TRBD1 might be the D (5 bases). The length of the CDR3 is 17 residues. The V end was cut by 5 bases, the J end by 5 bases, with 22 bases between. Germline assignment: CDR1 SGHRS and CDR2 YFSETQ.

J is TRBJ1-6 and V is TRBV9; D not certain. The CDR3 runs to 15 residues. Trimming removed 3 bases at V and 13 bases at J, with 20 bases between. CDR1 and CDR2 (germline): SGDLS, YYNGEE. DNA of the CDR3: TGTGCCAGCAGCGCCCGGATGACCCCCCTCGGGCCCCTCCACTTT. Translated: CASSARMTPLGPLHF.